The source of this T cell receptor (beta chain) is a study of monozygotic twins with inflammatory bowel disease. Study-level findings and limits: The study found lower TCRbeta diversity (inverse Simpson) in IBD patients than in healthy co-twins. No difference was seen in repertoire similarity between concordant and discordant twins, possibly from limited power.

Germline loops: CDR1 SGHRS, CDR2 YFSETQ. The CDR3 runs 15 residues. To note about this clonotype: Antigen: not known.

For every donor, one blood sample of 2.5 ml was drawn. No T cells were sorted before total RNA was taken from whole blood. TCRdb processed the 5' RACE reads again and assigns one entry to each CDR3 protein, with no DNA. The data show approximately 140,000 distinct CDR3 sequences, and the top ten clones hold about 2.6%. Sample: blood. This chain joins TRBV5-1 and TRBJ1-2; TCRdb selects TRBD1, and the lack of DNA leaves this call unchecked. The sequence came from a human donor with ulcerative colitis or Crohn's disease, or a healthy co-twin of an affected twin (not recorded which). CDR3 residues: CASSFSSGTGNGYTF.